This TCR beta chain was sequenced in a study of cytomegalovirus exposure and HLA in healthy donors. Study as a whole: Some 85 million unique TCRs, all from HLA-typed donors, were included in an early release of the data.

Both 60 Vbeta primers and 13 Jbeta primers went into the PCR. Assay: immunoSEQ multiplex PCR; the TCRdb copy retains only in-frame clones and omits some. The table records some 190,000 clones, 87% of them present only once. V was pared by 5 bases and J by 1 base, with 5 bases of the junction left unmatched. Germline V gene lookup returns CDR1 SEHNR and CDR2 FQNEAQ (reference sequence). CDR3 size: 15 residues. This chain uses TRBV7-9 with TRBJ2-5, with 9 bases fitting TRBD1. The sequenced sample consisted of PBMCs. This clonotype originated in a man aged 30 to 39 in good health and CMV-seronegative. The CDR3 coding sequence is TGTGCCAGCAGCAGAACACAGGGGGCCCAAGAGACCCAGTACTTC. Translated, it gives CASSRTQGAQETQYF.